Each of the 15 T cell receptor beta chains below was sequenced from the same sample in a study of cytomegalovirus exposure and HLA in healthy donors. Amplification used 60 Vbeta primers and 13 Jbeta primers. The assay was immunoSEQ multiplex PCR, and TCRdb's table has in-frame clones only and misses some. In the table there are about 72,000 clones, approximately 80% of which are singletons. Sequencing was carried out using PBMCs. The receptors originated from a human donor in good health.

The CDR3 loop reads CASRQKPEAFF. The CDR3 bases are TGTGCCAGCAGACAGAAGCCTGAAGCTTTCTTT. V and J are TRBV6-5 and TRBJ1-1; no reliable D call. This CDR3 has 11 amino acids. The germline gives CDR1 MNHEY, CDR2 SVGAGI. Trimming took 6 bases from V and 6 from J, leaving 8 bases between them.

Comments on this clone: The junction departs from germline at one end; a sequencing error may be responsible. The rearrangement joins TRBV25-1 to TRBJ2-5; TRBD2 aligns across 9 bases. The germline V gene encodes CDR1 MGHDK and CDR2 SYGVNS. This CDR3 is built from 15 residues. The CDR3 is CVSSEYAGGRETQYF. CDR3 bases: TGTGTCAGCAGTGAATATGCGGGGGGGCGGGAGACCCAGTACTTC.

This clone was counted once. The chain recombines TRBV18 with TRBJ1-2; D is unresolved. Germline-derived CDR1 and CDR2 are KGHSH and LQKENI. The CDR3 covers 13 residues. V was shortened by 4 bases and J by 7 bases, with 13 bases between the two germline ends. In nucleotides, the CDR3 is TGTGCCAGCTCACGTTTAGAAGGCGGTGGCTACACCTTC. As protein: CASSRLEGGGYTF.

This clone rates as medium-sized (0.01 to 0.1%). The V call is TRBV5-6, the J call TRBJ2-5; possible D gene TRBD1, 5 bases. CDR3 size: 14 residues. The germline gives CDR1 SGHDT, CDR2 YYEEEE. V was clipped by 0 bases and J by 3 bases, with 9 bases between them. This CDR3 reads CASSLAQGEETQYF. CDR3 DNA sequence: TGTGCCAGCAGCTTGGCCCAAGGGGAAGAGACCCAGTACTTC.

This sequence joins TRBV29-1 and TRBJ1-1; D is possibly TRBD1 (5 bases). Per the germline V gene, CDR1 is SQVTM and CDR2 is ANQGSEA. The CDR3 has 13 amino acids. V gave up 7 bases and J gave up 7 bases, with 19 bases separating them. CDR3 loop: CSAAQVKEGEAFF. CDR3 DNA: TGCAGCGCCGCACAGGTCAAGGAGGGTGAAGCTTTCTTT.

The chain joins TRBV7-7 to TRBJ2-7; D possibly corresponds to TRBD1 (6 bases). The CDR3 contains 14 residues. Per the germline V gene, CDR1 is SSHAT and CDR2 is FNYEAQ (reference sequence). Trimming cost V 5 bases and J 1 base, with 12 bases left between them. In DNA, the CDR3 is TGTGCCAGCAGCCCGTTACAGGGTTCCTACGAGCAGTACTTC. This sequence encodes CASSPLQGSYEQYF.

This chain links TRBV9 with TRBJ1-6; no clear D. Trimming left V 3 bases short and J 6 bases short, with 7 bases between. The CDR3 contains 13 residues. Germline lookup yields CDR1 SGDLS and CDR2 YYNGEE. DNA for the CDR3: TGTGCCAGCAGCGCCCCCGGTAATTCACCCCTCCACTTT. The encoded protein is CASSAPGNSPLHF.

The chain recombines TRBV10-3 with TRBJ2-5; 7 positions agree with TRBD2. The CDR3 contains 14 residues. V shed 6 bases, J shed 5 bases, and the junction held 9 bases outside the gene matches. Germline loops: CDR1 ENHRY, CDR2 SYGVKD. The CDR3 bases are TGTGCCATCAGCGGGACTACTCAAACGGAGACCCAGTACTTC. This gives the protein CAISGTTQTETQYF.

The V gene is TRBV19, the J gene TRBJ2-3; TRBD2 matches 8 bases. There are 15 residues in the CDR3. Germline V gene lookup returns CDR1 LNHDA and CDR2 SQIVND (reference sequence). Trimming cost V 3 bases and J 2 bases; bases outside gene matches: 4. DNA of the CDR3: TGTGCCAGTAGTATTAATAGCGGGGACACAGATACGCAGTATTTT. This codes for CASSINSGDTDTQYF.

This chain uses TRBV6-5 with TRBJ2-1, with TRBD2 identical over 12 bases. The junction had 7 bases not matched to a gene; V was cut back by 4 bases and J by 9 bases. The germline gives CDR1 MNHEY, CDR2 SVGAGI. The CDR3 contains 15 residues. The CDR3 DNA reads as TGTGCCAGCAGTTCCCTAGCGGGGGGGGACACTGAGCAGTTCTTC. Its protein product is CASSSLAGGDTEQFF.

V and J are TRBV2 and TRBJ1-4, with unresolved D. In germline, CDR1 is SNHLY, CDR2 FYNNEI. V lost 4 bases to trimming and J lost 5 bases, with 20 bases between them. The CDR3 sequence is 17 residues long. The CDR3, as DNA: TGTGCCAGCAGTGGAATCGAGCAGCGGACGGGGAATGAAAAACTGTTTTTT. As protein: CASSGIEQRTGNEKLFF.

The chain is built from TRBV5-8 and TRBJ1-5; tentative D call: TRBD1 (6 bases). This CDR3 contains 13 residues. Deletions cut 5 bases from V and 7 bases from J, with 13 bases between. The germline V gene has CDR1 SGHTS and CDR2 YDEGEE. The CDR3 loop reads CASRKDQGQPQHF. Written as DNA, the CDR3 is TGTGCCAGCAGAAAGGATCAGGGGCAGCCCCAGCATTTT.

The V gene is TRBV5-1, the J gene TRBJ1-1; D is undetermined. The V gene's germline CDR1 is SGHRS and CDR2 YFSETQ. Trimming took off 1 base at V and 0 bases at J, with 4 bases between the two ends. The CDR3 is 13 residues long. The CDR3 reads CASSLTVNTEAFF. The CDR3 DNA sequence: TGCGCCAGCAGCTTGACAGTGAACACTGAAGCTTTCTTT.

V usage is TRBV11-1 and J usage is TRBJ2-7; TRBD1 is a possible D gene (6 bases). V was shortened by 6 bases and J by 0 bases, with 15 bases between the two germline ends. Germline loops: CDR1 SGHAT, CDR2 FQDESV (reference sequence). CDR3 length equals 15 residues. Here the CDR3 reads CASSISTGSSYEQYF. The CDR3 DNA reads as TGTGCCAGCAGTATATCGACAGGTAGCTCCTACGAGCAGTACTTC.

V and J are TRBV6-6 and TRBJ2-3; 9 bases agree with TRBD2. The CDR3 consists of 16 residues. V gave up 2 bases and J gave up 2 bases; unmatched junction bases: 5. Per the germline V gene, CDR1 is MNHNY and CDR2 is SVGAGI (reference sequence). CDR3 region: CASSYGAGGLTDTQYF. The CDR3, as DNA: TGTGCCAGCAGTTACGGGGCGGGGGGGCTCACAGATACGCAGTATTTT.